This T cell receptor beta chain was found in a study of OX40 agonist ivuxolimab in advanced cancers. Study background: Melanoma, hepatocellular carcinoma, head and neck or renal cell cancer occurred in dose-escalation patients.

Germline CDR1 and CDR2: SNHLY and FYNNEI. The CDR3 contains 14 residues. Trimming pared 5 bases from V and 4 bases from J, leaving 12 bases between. This clone was seen only once. Assay used: immunoSEQ multiplex PCR; TCRdb lists only in-frame clones, some missing. The sample gives about 72,000 clones, 83% of which show up once; 2.5% is in the top ten. This specimen consisted of CD4+ or CD8+ T cells sorted from blood, obtained in a trial of the OX40 agonist ivuxolimab. The TCR originated in an adult with an advanced solid tumor such as melanoma, head and neck, liver or kidney cancer. This chain joins TRBV2 and TRBJ2-1, with D perhaps TRBD1 or TRBD2 (5 bases each). The DNA for the CDR3 is TGTGCCAGCAGTTGGGGGATCCAGTACAATGAGCAGTTCTTC. Amino acids: CASSWGIQYNEQFF. The full variable domain, its missing parts supplied by reference TRBV2 and TRBJ2-1, is EPEVTQTPSHQVTQMGQEVILRCVPISNHLYFYWYRQILGQKVEFLVSFYNNEISEKSEIFDDQFSVERPDGSNFTLKIRSTKLEDSAMYFCASSWGIQYNEQFFGPGTRLTVL.